This entry lists 20 T cell receptor beta chains sequenced from one sample in a study of blood T cell repertoires in COVID-19. Produced via immunoSEQ multiplex PCR; TCRdb's table is partial and in-frame only. The sample holds 200,000 to 250,000 clones, around nine tenths seen once. Input material: peripheral blood. These receptors were collected from a man between 60 and 70 years old who had recovered from COVID-19.

This chain connects TRBV7-3 to TRBJ2-4, with TRBD2 matching 8 bases. The CDR3 has 18 amino acids. Germline V gene sequence: CDR1 SGHTA, CDR2 FQGTGA. The V gene end was trimmed by 5 bases and the J gene end by 3 bases; junction bases not matched to a gene: 15. CDR3 amino acids: CASSPPGAGDSGKNIQYF. CDR3 bases: TGTGCCAGCAGCCCCCCTGGAGCGGGGGATTCTGGCAAAAACATTCAGTACTTC.

This chain uses TRBV30 with TRBJ2-2, with 11 bases aligning to TRBD2. Germline CDR1 reads GTSNPN; CDR2 reads SVGIG (reference sequence). V was clipped by 0 bases and J by 8 bases; unmatched bases: 8. This CDR3 spans 16 amino acids. CDR3 amino acids: CAWSVGTSGISGELFF. In DNA, the CDR3 is TGTGCCTGGAGTGTCGGGACTAGCGGTATTTCTGGGGAGCTGTTTTTT.

The CDR3 spells CATSGGYTDTQYF. The CDR3 nucleotides are TGTGCCACCTCGGGGGGCTACACAGATACGCAGTATTTT. This sequence joins TRBV2 and TRBJ2-3; TRBD2 is a possible D gene (7 bases). The germline V gene encodes CDR1 SNHLY and CDR2 FYNNEI. The CDR3 is made up of 13 amino acids. Trimming pared 10 bases from V and 2 bases from J, leaving 13 bases between.

The V gene is TRBV2, the J gene TRBJ1-4, with 7 bases fitting TRBD1. The J segment lost 4 bases and the V segment lost 4 bases, leaving 6 bases of the junction unmatched. The CDR3 runs 15 residues. In germline, CDR1 is SNHLY, CDR2 FYNNEI. CDR3 DNA sequence: TGTGCCAGCAGTGTCACAGGGGCGATTAATGAAAAACTGTTTTTT. Translation gives CASSVTGAINEKLFF.

This chain connects TRBV15 to TRBJ2-3; TRBD2 aligns across 10 bases. The CDR3 contains 18 residues. After removal of 2 bases from V and 0 bases from J, the junction contained 8 bases not matched to a gene. The germline V gene has CDR1 LNHNV and CDR2 YYDKDF (reference sequence). The CDR3 loop reads CATSRKRTSGTSTDTQYF. The CDR3 nucleotides read TGTGCCACCAGCAGAAAACGGACTAGCGGCACTAGCACAGATACGCAGTATTTT. Complete variable domain (other parts from reference TRBV15 and TRBJ2-3): DAMVIQNPRYQVTQFGKPVTLSCSQTLNHNVMYWYQQKSSQAPKLLFHYYDKDFNNEADTPDNFQSRRPNTSFCFLDIRSPGLGDTAMYLCATSRKRTSGTSTDTQYFGPGTRLTVL.

The chain uses TRBV20-1 and TRBJ1-5; 9 nucleotides match TRBD1. This CDR3 is 17 amino acids long. Germline CDR1 is DFQATT and CDR2 is SNEGSKA (reference sequence). The trim removed 3 bases at V and 3 bases at J, leaving 12 bases unmatched. The CDR3, as DNA: TGCAGTGCTAGTAGGGGACAGGGTGCAAATGTCAATCAGCCCCAGCATTTT. This sequence encodes CSASRGQGANVNQPQHF.

The chain links TRBV4-2 to TRBJ1-2; D is ambiguous. The CDR3 is 17 amino acids. Per germline, CDR1 LGHNA and CDR2 YNFKEQ. V lost 3 bases to trimming and J lost 2 bases, with 19 bases between them. Here the CDR3 reads CASSHLNGEPTNYGYTF. CDR3 nucleotides: TGTGCCAGCAGCCATCTAAACGGAGAGCCTACCAACTATGGCTACACCTTC.

The V call is TRBV10-3, the J call TRBJ1-3, with D possibly being TRBD1 (5 bases). Germline-derived CDR1 and CDR2 are ENHRY and SYGVKD. The CDR3 loop spans 14 amino acids. Trimming left V 11 bases short and J 1 base short, with 15 bases between. CDR3 protein: CASQAAGSGNTIYF. CDR3 nucleotide sequence: TGTGCCTCACAGGCCGCGGGATCTGGAAACACCATATATTTT.

This chain uses TRBV9 with TRBJ2-3; 15 bases agree with TRBD2. The CDR3 has 17 amino acids. Looked up from germline, CDR1 is SGDLS and CDR2 is YYNGEE. V lost 3 bases and J lost 6; bases outside the gene matches: 8. The CDR3 loop is CASSAQGTSGGRDTQYF. The CDR3 nucleotides read TGTGCCAGCAGCGCCCAAGGGACTAGCGGGGGGCGGGATACGCAGTATTTT.

CDR3 DNA: TGCAGCGTTGTTTGGCGGGTTCAAGAGACCCAGTACTTC. Translated: CSVVWRVQETQYF. The chain couples TRBV29-1 to TRBJ2-5, with D maybe TRBD2 (5 bases). The CDR3 runs to 13 residues. V was shortened by 4 bases and J by 2 bases, with 11 bases between the two germline ends. CDR1 is SQVTM, CDR2 ANQGSEA, per germline.

The chain links TRBV10-3 to TRBJ1-2; the D gene is possibly TRBD1 (6 bases). The CDR3 sequence is 15 residues long. The germline V gene encodes CDR1 ENHRY and CDR2 SYGVKD. The V end was cut by 2 bases, the J end by 7 bases, with 17 bases between. CDR3 sequence reads: CAISEDRGGISGYTF. CDR3 nucleotide sequence: TGTGCCATCAGTGAGGATCGGGGGGGCATTTCTGGCTACACCTTC.

This clone was recorded only once. This CDR3 is CASSASDEQYF. CDR3 DNA sequence: TGTGCCAGCTCAGCGAGCGACGAGCAGTACTTC. This sequence joins TRBV18 and TRBJ2-7; no definite D call. Germline assignment: CDR1 KGHSH and CDR2 LQKENI. CDR3 length: 11 residues. Trimming removed 5 bases from V and 5 bases from J, with 7 bases in between.

The rearrangement joins TRBV3-1 (or the pseudogene TRBV3-2) to TRBJ2-3; the match to TRBD2 covers 9 bases. Germline values: CDR1 LGHDT, CDR2 YNNKEL (reference sequence). After removal of 2 bases from V and 8 bases from J, the junction contained 11 bases not matched to a gene. The CDR3 sequence is 16 residues long. The CDR3 region is CASSQSGAGGKGTQYF. In DNA form, the CDR3 reads TGTGCCAGCAGCCAATCAGGGGCGGGGGGGAAAGGTACGCAGTATTTT.

The V gene is TRBV6-6, the J gene TRBJ2-1; D uncertain. The length of the CDR3 is 11 residues. V was trimmed by 4 bases and J by 8 bases, leaving 6 bases between them. CDR1 and CDR2 from the germline V gene are MNHNY and SVGAGI (reference sequence). Here the CDR3 DNA reads TGTGCCAGCAGTTCCAGTTATGAGCAGTTCTTC. Translating it yields CASSSSYEQFF.

A few counts support this clone. The CDR3 is CASRSTGGRGAFF. Written as DNA, the CDR3 is TGTGCCAGCAGATCGACAGGGGGAAGGGGAGCTTTCTTT. The V and J genes are TRBV6-1 and TRBJ1-1; 9 nucleotides match TRBD1. Germline V CDR1 and CDR2: MNHNS, SASEGT. The ends lost 6 bases at V and 10 bases at J; junction bases unmatched: 9. This CDR3 contains 13 residues.

The rearrangement uses TRBV5-1 and TRBJ2-1, with a weak D call TRBD1 (5 bases). The CDR3 loop spans 14 amino acids. Germline V gene sequence: CDR1 SGHRS, CDR2 YFSETQ. V was clipped by 4 bases and J by 10 bases, with 18 bases between them. The CDR3 reads CASSEPGPNREQFF. The CDR3 nucleotides are TGCGCCAGCAGCGAGCCGGGCCCAAACAGGGAGCAGTTCTTC.

In this sample, this clone turned up once. The genes are TRBV21-1 and TRBJ2-7; TRBD1, the D gene given by the table, was not confirmed from the DNA. TRBV21-1 is a pseudogene segment. CDR3 length: 13 residues. CDR3 sequence reads: CASPTGQDFEQYF. CDR3 nucleotides: TGTGCCAGCCCAACGGGACAGGACTTCGAGCAGTACTTC.

The genes are TRBV5-4 and TRBJ1-5; D gene ambiguous. V was trimmed by 3 bases and J by 2 bases, leaving 6 bases between them. CDR3 length equals 13 residues. Germline CDR1 SGHNT, CDR2 YYREEE (reference sequence). Here the CDR3 DNA reads TGTGCCAGCAGCTCGGAGCGCAATCAGCCCCAGCATTTT. The encoded protein is CASSSERNQPQHF.

The rearrangement joins TRBV7-2 to TRBJ2-5; TRBD1 might be the D (6 bases). CDR3 size: 14 residues. CDR1 is SGHTA, CDR2 FQGNSA, per germline. Trimming removed 8 bases at V and 4 bases at J, with 17 bases between. CDR3 nucleotides: TGTGCCAGCGGTAAAGGGGGTTTAGGAGAGACCCAGTACTTC. Encoded protein: CASGKGGLGETQYF. The full variable domain, with the rest looked up from reference TRBV7-2 and TRBJ2-5, is GAGVSQSPSNKVTEKGKDVELRCDPISGHTALYWYRQSLGQGLEFLIYFQGNSAPDKSGLPSDRFSAERTGGSVSTLTIQRTQQEDSAVYLCASGKGGLGETQYFGPGTRLLVL.

This clone was recorded only once. The gene calls are TRBV12-3 or TRBV12-4 and TRBJ2-3; D is undetermined. Trimming took off 3 bases at V and 6 bases at J, with 10 bases between the two ends. This CDR3 comprises 13 residues. The CDR3 reads CASSFDSPDTQYF. CDR3 coding DNA: TGTGCCAGCAGTTTTGATAGCCCCGATACGCAGTATTTT.